This record covers a single T cell receptor (beta chain). It lacks a known antigen. No much larger clonotype is one base removed from it; base qualities were not supplied. This sample is drawn from a study of shared clonotypes between healthy human individuals (dated by TCRdb to the early 2020s). Study-wide context: Three men and a couple of women, aged 18 to 49 years, made up the cohort. For each donor, CD4 naive and CD4 memory were each given three plates, CD8 naive was given two plates, and CD8 memory was given one plate. The study deeply sequenced blood TCR repertoires of five healthy adults to estimate repertoire size and the extent of clonotype sharing between individuals. Different laboratories and diverse techniques were used to prepare libraries and sequence TCR repertoires, to increase sequencing depth and limit assay-specific biases. Each donor's leukapheresis produced roughly between roughly 0.94 and 9.5 billion PBMCs.

Results and caveats for the whole study, not just this receptor: Pairwise subsampling led to the expectation that sequencing depth would affect the degree of clonotype sharing among donors. Clonotypes shared by all four sorted-subset donors showed higher generation probabilities than non-shared clonotypes. Even with the large sequencing depth, rarefaction of the sorted-subset datasets indicated that sequencing was incomplete. Sampling was restricted to blood, and TCR repertoires in tissues likely differ from the TCR repertoires found in blood. About 5% of naive CD4, 3% to 3.5% of naive CD8, approximately 2% of memory CD4, and more than 0.35% of memory CD8 clonotypes were shared across a few donors. The genetic and exposure-history diversity represented was limited by the small number of donors. Larger estimated clonotype richness was generally found for naive subsets than for memory subsets.

Donors were healthy HIV-negative adults with no recently reported acute infections or vaccinations. Every donor was a Caucasian adult residing in Nashville, Tennessee, USA. CD4+ T cells were enriched by magnetic negative selection, after which naive cells were positively selected on CD45RA and the negative fraction was taken as the memory subset. Blood was collected by leukapheresis, and PBMCs were isolated by Ficoll-Histopaque density gradient centrifugation and then cryopreserved in liquid nitrogen vapor phase. Analytical flow cytometry was used to check the purity and quantity of each magnetically sorted T cell population. Genomic DNA was isolated from each sorted fraction and quantified by UV absorbance on a Nanodrop 2000c. The CDR3 measures 13 amino acids from cysteine to phenylalanine. Here the CDR3 DNA is all that survives: 39 bases in frame from base 1. The CDR1 and CDR2 encoded by the germline V gene are MGHDK and SYGVNS. The V and J ends are trimmed by 2 bases and 3 bases, leaving 8 bases between them.

TCR CDR3 regions were amplified from genomic DNA by multiplex PCR using the deep immunoSEQ assay. Extracted genomic DNA from each cell subset was distributed evenly across all wells of several immunoSEQ 96-well plates, and each plate was treated as a replicate. Each replicate PCR for sorted subsets received around 200 ng genomic DNA, equal to tens of thousands of T cell genomes. The purified libraries were quantified using a Qubit 3.0 fluorometer, sized with a Bioanalyzer 2100, and then quantified again using the KAPA Library Quantification kit. Each immunoSEQ 96-well plate was sequenced on its own single-read 150-cycle Illumina NextSeq 550 flow cell. Per the authors' processing: Because the immunoSEQ output included only junctional sequences and no quality scores, the filtering could not be the same as the filtering used for full-length reads. To assign V/J genes and CDR3, sequences were annotated using PyIR, a Python wrapper for IgBLAST v1.9, with IMGT germline references. Reads with weak V/J assignments (E-value above 1e-6), missing CDR3, stop codons, out-of-frame junctions, or ambiguous translated residues were removed. V3J clonotypes were defined as sequences sharing an identical inferred V gene, J gene, and CDR3 amino acid sequence. The percentage overlap between two repertoires was calculated by dividing the number of shared unique clonotypes by the size of the smaller repertoire. Richness of each repertoire was evaluated using RTK rarefaction, the Chao1 estimator, and Recon v2.1 estimates of unobserved clonotypes. Generation probabilities for all TCRbeta clonotypes obtained by the gDNA method from several donors were computed using OLGA. TCRdb retrieved this table from immuneACCESS and kept in-frame rearrangements only. Not all clones are present; in checked studies, unresolved V genes account for under half, and no reason is known for the remainder. The V and J calls and clone size were taken over from that table, and D and trimming were inferred from the DNA. This sample holds under 200,000 clones; 85% to 95% were observed only once. Clones ranked in the top ten supply 0.067% of the sample.

The clonotype was recovered from a woman younger than 45 in good health. In this chain, TRBV25-1 is recombined with TRBJ2-7, with TRBD1 perhaps the D gene, on 5 matching bases. The specimen sequenced was naive CD4+ T cells sorted from blood. The cell subset or site label on this specimen signifies: CD45RA+ positively selected. The DNA sequence is as follows: TGTGCCAGCAGTGAACTCGACAGCTACGAGCAGTACTTC. It encodes CASSELDSYEQYF.